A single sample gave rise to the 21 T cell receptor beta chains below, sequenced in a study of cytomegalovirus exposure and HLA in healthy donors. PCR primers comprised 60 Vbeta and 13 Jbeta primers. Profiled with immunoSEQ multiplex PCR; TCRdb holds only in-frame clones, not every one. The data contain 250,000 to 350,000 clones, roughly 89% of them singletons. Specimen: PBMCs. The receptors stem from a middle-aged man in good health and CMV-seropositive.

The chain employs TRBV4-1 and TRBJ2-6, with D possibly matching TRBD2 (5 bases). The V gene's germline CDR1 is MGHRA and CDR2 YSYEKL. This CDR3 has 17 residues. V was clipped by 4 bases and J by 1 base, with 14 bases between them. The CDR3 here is CASSRDPTNSGANVLTF. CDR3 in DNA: TGCGCCAGCAGCCGAGACCCGACTAATTCTGGGGCCAACGTCCTGACTTTC.

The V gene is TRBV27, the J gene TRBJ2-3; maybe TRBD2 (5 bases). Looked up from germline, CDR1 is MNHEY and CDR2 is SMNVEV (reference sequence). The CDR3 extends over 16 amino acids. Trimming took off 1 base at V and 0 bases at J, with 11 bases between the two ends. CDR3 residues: CASSLYGPGSTDTQYF. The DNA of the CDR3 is TGTGCCAGCAGTTTATATGGGCCGGGGAGCACAGATACGCAGTATTTT.

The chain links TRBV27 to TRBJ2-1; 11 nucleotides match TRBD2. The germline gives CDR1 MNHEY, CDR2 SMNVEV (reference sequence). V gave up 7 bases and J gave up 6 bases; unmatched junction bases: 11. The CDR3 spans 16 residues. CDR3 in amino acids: CASTLRPGLAVNEQFF. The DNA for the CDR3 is TGTGCCAGCACTCTGCGCCCGGGACTAGCGGTCAATGAGCAGTTCTTC.

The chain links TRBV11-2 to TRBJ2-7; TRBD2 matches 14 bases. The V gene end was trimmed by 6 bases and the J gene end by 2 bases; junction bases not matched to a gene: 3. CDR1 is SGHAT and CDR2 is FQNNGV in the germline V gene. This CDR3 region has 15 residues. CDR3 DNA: TGTGCCAGCAGGGCGACTAGCGGGAGGGCCTACGAGCAGTACTTC. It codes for CASRATSGRAYEQYF.

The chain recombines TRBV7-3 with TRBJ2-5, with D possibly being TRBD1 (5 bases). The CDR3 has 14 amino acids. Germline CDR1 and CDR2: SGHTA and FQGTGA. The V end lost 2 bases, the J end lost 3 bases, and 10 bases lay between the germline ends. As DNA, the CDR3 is TGTGCCAGCAGCTTATATAACAGGAAAGAGACCCAGTACTTC. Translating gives CASSLYNRKETQYF.

The CDR3 here is CASKSTGTYNEQFF. The CDR3, as DNA: TGTGCCAGCAAAAGTACAGGGACCTACAATGAGCAGTTCTTC. The chain joins TRBV6-1 to TRBJ2-1; D may be TRBD1 (6 bases). CDR3 size: 14 residues. CDR1 and CDR2 from the germline V gene are MNHNS and SASEGT. V was trimmed by 7 bases and J by 2 bases, leaving 12 bases between them.

The chain's CDR3 is CACLGDSANTGELFF. DNA for the CDR3: TGTGCCTGCCTGGGGGACAGCGCGAACACCGGGGAGCTGTTTTTT. J is TRBJ2-2 and V is TRBV28; 7 nucleotides match TRBD1. V shed 11 bases, J shed 0 bases, and the junction held 9 bases outside the gene matches. This CDR3 region has 15 residues. Germline values: CDR1 MDHEN, CDR2 SYDVKM.

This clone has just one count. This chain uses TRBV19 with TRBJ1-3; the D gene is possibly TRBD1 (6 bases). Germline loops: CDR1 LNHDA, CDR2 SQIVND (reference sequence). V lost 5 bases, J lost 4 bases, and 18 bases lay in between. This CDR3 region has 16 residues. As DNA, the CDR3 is TGTGCCAGTAGTCCCATGGGGCTGCAGGGGGGAAACACCATATATTTT. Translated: CASSPMGLQGGNTIYF. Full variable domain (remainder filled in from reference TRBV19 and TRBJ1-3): DGGITQSPKYLFRKEGQNVTLSCEQNLNHDAMYWYRQDPGQGLRLIYYSQIVNDFQKGDIAEGYSVSREKKESFPLTVTSAQKNPTAFYLCASSPMGLQGGNTIYFGEGSWLTVV.

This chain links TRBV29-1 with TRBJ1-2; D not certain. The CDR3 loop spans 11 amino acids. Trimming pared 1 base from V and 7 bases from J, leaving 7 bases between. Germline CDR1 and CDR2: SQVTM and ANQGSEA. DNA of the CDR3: TGCAGCGTTGAAGCTGGGCGTGGCTACACCTTC. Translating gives CSVEAGRGYTF. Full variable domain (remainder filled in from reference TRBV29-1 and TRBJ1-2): SAVISQKPSRDICQRGTSLTIQCQVDSQVTMMFWYRQQPGQSLTLIATANQGSEATYESGFVIDKFPISRPNLTFSTLTVSNMSPEDSSIYLCSVEAGRGYTFGSGTRLTVV.

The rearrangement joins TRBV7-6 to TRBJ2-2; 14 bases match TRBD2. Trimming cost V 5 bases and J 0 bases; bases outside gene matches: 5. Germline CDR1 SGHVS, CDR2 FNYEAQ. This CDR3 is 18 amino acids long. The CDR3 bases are TGTGCCAGCAGCCTACGACTAGCGGGAGGGACGAACACCGGGGAGCTGTTTTTT. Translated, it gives CASSLRLAGGTNTGELFF.

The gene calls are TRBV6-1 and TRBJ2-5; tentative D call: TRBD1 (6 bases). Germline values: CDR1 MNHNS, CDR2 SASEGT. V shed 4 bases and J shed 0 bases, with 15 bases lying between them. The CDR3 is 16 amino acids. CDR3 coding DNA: TGTGCCAGCAGTGGGGGGCGTGACTGGTACCAAGAGACCCAGTACTTC. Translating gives CASSGGRDWYQETQYF.

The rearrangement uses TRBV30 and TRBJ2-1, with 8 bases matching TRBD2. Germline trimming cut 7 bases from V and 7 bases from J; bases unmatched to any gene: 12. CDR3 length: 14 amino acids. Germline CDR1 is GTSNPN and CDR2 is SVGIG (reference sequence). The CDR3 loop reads CALEIGLAWNEQFF. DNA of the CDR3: TGTGCCTTGGAAATAGGACTAGCATGGAATGAGCAGTTCTTC.

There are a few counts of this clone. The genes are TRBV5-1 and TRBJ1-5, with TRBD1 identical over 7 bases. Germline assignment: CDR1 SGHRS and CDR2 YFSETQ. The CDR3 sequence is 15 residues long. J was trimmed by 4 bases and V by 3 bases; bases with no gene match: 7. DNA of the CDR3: TGCGCCAGCAGCTCCACAGGGGCGACTAATCAGCCCCAGCATTTT. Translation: CASSSTGATNQPQHF.

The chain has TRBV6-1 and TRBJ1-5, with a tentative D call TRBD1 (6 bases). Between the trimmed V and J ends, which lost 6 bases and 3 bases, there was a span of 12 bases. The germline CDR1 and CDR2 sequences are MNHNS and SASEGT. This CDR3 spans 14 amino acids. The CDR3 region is CASRDGQINQPQHF. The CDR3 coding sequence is TGTGCCAGCAGAGACGGACAGATCAATCAGCCCCAGCATTTT.

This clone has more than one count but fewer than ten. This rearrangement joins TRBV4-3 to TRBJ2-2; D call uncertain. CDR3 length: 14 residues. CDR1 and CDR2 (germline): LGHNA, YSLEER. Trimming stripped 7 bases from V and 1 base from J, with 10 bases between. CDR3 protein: CASKLQQNTGELFF. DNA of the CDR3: TGCGCCAGCAAGCTACAGCAGAACACCGGGGAGCTGTTTTTT.

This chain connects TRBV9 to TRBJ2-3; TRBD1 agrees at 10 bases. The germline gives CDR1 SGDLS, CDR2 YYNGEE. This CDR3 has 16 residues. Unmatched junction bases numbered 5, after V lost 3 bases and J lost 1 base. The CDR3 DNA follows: TGTGCCAGCAGCGCCTCAGGACAGGGGGGCACAGATACGCAGTATTTT. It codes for CASSASGQGGTDTQYF. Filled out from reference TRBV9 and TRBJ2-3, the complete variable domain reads DSGVTQTPKHLITATGQRVTLRCSPRSGDLSVYWYQQSLDQGLQFLIQYYNGEERAKGNILERFSAQQFPDLHSELNLSSLELGDSALYFCASSASGQGGTDTQYFGPGTRLTVL.

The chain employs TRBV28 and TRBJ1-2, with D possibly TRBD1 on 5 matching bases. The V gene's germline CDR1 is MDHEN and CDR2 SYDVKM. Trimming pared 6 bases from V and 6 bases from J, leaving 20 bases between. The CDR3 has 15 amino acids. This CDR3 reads CASSRPDSPGNGYTF. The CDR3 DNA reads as TGTGCCAGCAGCCGACCCGACAGCCCAGGGAATGGCTACACCTTC.

CDR3 loop: CASSQDRGQGAYEQFF. The CDR3 coding sequence is TGCGCCAGCAGCCAAGATAGAGGACAGGGGGCGTATGAGCAGTTCTTC. The chain links TRBV4-3 to TRBJ2-1; 11 bases are a match to TRBD1. This CDR3 has 16 residues. The V gene end was trimmed by 0 bases and the J gene end by 8 bases; junction bases not matched to a gene: 6. Germline CDR1 and CDR2: LGHNA and YSLEER.

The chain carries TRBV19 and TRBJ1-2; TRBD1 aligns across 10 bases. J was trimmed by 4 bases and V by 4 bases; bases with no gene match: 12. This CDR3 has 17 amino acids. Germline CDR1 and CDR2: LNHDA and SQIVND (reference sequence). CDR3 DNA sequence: TGTGCCAGTAGTAACCCGGGACAGGGGCCCTACTCCTATGGCTACACCTTC. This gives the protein CASSNPGQGPYSYGYTF.

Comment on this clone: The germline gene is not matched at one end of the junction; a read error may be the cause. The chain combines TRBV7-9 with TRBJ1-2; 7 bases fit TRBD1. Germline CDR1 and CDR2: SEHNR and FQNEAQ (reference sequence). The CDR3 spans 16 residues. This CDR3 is CSSSLAPGTVNYGYTF. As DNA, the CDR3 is TGTTCCAGCAGCTTAGCTCCGGGGACAGTTAACTATGGCTACACCTTC. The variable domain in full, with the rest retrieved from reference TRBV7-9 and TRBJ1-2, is DTGVSQNPRHKITKRGQNVTFRCDPISEHNRLYWYRQTLGQGPEFLTYFQNEAQLEKSRLLSDRFSAERPKGSFSTLEIQRTEQGDSAMYLCSSSLAPGTVNYGYTFGSGTRLTVV.

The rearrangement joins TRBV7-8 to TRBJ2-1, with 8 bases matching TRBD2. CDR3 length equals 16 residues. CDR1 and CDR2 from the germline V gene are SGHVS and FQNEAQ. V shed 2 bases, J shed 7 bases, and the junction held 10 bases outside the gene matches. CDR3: CASSLRVQGGRNEQFF. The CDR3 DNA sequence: TGTGCCAGCAGCTTACGGGTACAGGGCGGGAGGAATGAGCAGTTCTTC. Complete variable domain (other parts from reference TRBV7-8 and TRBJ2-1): GAGVSQSPRYKVAKRGQDVALRCDPISGHVSLFWYQQALGQGPEFLTYFQNEAQLDKSGLPSDRFFAERPEGSVSTLKIQRTQQEDSAVYLCASSLRVQGGRNEQFFGPGTRLTVL.